The present entry profiles one TCR beta chain with its context. This sample is part of a study of cytomegalovirus exposure and HLA in healthy donors. The germline V gene encodes CDR1 SGHNT and CDR2 YYREEE (reference sequence). After removal of 3 bases from V and 10 bases from J, the junction contained 2 bases not matched to a gene. The CDR3 spans 11 residues. The PCR contained 60 Vbeta and 13 Jbeta primers. Measured with immunoSEQ multiplex PCR; TCRdb has only the in-frame clones, and not every one. The data contain roughly 160,000 clones, roughly 85% of them singletons. This receptor was obtained from a man in his forties in good health and CMV-seronegative. Input material: PBMCs. The rearrangement joins TRBV5-4 to TRBJ2-3; 7 nucleotides match TRBD1. In DNA, the CDR3 is TGTGCCAGCAGCTGGGACAGCGCGCAGTATTTT. It is translated as CASSWDSAQYF. The whole variable domain, filled in from reference TRBV5-4 and TRBJ2-3, reads ETGVTQSPTHLIKTRGQQVTLRCSSQSGHNTVSWYQQALGQGPQFIFQYYREEENGRGNFPPRFSGLQFPNYSSELNVNALELDDSALYLCASSWDSAQYFGPGTRLTVL.